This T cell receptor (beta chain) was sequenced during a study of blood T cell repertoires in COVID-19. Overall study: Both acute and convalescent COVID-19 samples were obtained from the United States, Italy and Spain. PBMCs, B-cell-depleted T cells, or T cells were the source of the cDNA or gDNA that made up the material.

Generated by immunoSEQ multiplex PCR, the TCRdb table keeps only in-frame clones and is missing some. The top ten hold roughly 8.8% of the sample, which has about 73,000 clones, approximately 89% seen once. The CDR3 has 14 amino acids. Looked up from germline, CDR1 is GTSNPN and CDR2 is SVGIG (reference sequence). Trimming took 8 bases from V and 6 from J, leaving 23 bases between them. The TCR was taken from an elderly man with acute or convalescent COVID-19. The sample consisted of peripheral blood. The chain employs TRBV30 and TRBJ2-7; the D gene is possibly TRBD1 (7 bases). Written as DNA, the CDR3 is TGTGCCGGTTCGTACGGCGGGACAGTAATCGAGCAGTACTTC. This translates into CAGSYGGTVIEQYF.